The 7 T cell receptor beta chains given below trace back to one sample, sequenced in a study of T cells expressing NK-cell markers. TCRdb reprocessed the 5' RACE reads, keeping one entry per CDR3 protein, no DNA. Here the sample table reports about 410,000 distinct CDR3 sequences. Input material: blood T cells: a sorted CD56 or NKG2C T cell subset, CD4+ or CD8+ T cells, or bulk PBMC T cells (not recorded which). Receptors originate from a woman aged 50 to 60 in good health.

This chain connects TRBV5-1 to TRBJ1-4; TCRdb outputs TRBD1, but without DNA this stays unchecked. In germline, CDR1 is SGHRS, CDR2 YFSETQ. The CDR3 totals 15 residues. The CDR3 spells CASSPYRGIGEKLFF.

The chain is built from TRBV20-1 and TRBJ2-1; TCRdb lists TRBD2, though no DNA is available to test this call. This CDR3 comprises 17 residues. Germline CDR1 is DFQATT and CDR2 is SNEGSKA (reference sequence). CDR3 sequence: CSAREWVGTPDLSEQFF.

This chain joins TRBV5-1 and TRBJ2-2; lacking DNA, the TRBD2 call made by TCRdb goes unchecked. CDR1 is SGHRS, CDR2 YFSETQ, per germline. The CDR3 consists of 15 residues. The CDR3 loop is CASSLLGDQTGELFF.

This sequence joins TRBV3-1 and TRBJ2-3; absent DNA, TCRdb's TRBD1 call cannot be checked. The germline V gene has CDR1 LGHDT and CDR2 YNNKEL (reference sequence). The CDR3 loop spans 15 amino acids. The CDR3 reads CASSPQGSHTDTQYF.

The chain combines TRBV10-3 with TRBJ1-6. The germline gives CDR1 ENHRY, CDR2 SYGVKD. The CDR3 consists of 13 residues. CDR3 amino acids: CAISEASNSPLHF.

The chain recombines TRBV11-2 with TRBJ1-2; the D gene TCRdb calls, TRBD1, cannot be checked with no DNA. The length of the CDR3 is 17 residues. Germline CDR1 SGHAT, CDR2 FQNNGV. The CDR3 spells CASSLWDRPTTNYGYTF.

V usage is TRBV5-1 and J usage is TRBJ2-5; TCRdb picks TRBD1, but there is no DNA to check that call. The CDR3 is 15 residues long. Looked up from germline, CDR1 is SGHRS and CDR2 is YFSETQ. CDR3 amino acids: CASSFRDTFQETQYF.